The 27 T cell receptor beta chains below come from one sample, sequenced in a study of blood T cell repertoires in COVID-19. Measured with immunoSEQ multiplex PCR; TCRdb has only the in-frame clones, and not every one. The sample lists about 73,000 clones; roughly four fifths were seen once. Source material: peripheral blood. The source of these receptors is an older man with COVID-19, enrolled during active disease.

The chain recombines TRBV27 with TRBJ2-1; TRBD2 matches at 7 bases. Germline V lookup: CDR1 MNHEY, CDR2 SMNVEV (reference sequence). Losses at the gene ends were 6 bases for V and 0 bases for J; bases not matched to a gene: 11. The CDR3 is made up of 17 amino acids. The CDR3 here is CASSQITSESSYNEQFF. In DNA, the CDR3 is TGTGCCAGCAGCCAAATTACTAGCGAGAGCTCCTACAATGAGCAGTTCTTC.

The chain joins TRBV7-8 to TRBJ1-3; D perhaps matches TRBD1 (6 bases). The CDR3 consists of 15 residues. Trimming stripped 5 bases from V and 4 bases from J, with 15 bases between. Germline V gene data show CDR1 as SGHVS and CDR2 as FQNEAQ. CDR3 nucleotide sequence: TGTGCCAGCAGCCCTCCCGGGGGGCTGGGAAACACCATATATTTT. It codes for CASSPPGGLGNTIYF.

The V call is TRBV28, the J call TRBJ2-1, with 7 bases fitting TRBD2. Germline CDR1 is MDHEN and CDR2 is SYDVKM. The ends lost 1 base at V and 4 bases at J; junction bases unmatched: 4. The CDR3 loop spans 15 amino acids. The CDR3 sequence is CASSLYGGSYNEQFF. In DNA form, the CDR3 reads TGTGCCAGCAGTTTATACGGCGGGAGTTACAATGAGCAGTTCTTC.

This clone was observed a few times. V and J are TRBV10-3 and TRBJ2-7; D may be TRBD2 (5 bases). V lost 0 bases and J lost 0, with 9 bases in between. This CDR3 comprises 15 residues. CDR1 and CDR2 (germline): ENHRY, SYGVKD. The CDR3 reads CAISESGESSYEQYF. The CDR3 DNA reads as TGTGCCATCAGTGAGTCCGGGGAGAGCTCCTACGAGCAGTACTTC.

In this sample, this clone turned up once. The chain combines TRBV5-1 with TRBJ1-4, with TRBD1 identical over 8 bases. The CDR3 loop spans 16 amino acids. V gave up 0 bases and J gave up 2 bases; unmatched junction bases: 3. The germline CDR1 and CDR2 sequences are SGHRS and YFSETQ. CDR3 in amino acids: CASSLEQGGTNEKLFF. As DNA, the CDR3 is TGCGCCAGCAGCTTGGAACAGGGGGGGACTAATGAAAAACTGTTTTTT.

This chain links TRBV24-1 with TRBJ2-5; D possibly corresponds to TRBD2 (6 bases). Looked up from germline, CDR1 is KGHDR and CDR2 is SFDVKD. With 5 bases removed from V and 2 bases from J, the gap between germline ends came to 14 bases. The CDR3 runs 15 residues. The CDR3: CATSVTGGVQETQYF. The CDR3 region has the DNA TGTGCCACCAGTGTCACCGGCGGGGTACAAGAGACCCAGTACTTC.

The gene calls are TRBV11-3 and TRBJ2-3; 13 bases align to TRBD2. V lost 1 base and J lost 2; bases outside the gene matches: 3. This CDR3 is 17 amino acids long. The germline V gene has CDR1 SGHNT and CDR2 YENEEA. CDR3 amino acids: CASSLGGTSGNTDTQYF. CDR3 DNA sequence: TGTGCCAGCAGCTTAGGCGGGACTAGCGGGAACACAGATACGCAGTATTTT.

V usage is TRBV19 and J usage is TRBJ2-1, with D hard to call. Germline CDR1 reads LNHDA; CDR2 reads SQIVND (reference sequence). The V and J ends lost 6 bases and 2 bases respectively, with 14 bases between them. CDR3 length: 15 residues. CDR3 coding DNA: TGTGCCAGTAGGTCTCGGCGGTCTACCTACAATGAGCAGTTCTTC. Encoded protein: CASRSRRSTYNEQFF.

This chain uses TRBV6-5 with TRBJ2-3, with D possibly being TRBD2 (6 bases). CDR3 length: 16 amino acids. Germline loops: CDR1 MNHEY, CDR2 SVGAGI. V shed 4 bases and J shed 5 bases, with 19 bases lying between them. The CDR3 reads CASSSEGWASGDTQYF. CDR3 nucleotide sequence: TGTGCCAGCAGTTCGGAGGGCTGGGCTTCTGGAGATACGCAGTATTTT.

The chain joins TRBV3-1 (or the pseudogene TRBV3-2) to TRBJ1-6; 9 nucleotides align to TRBD1. This CDR3 comprises 15 residues. Germline CDR1 reads LGHDT; CDR2 reads YNNKEL (reference sequence). The V and J ends lost 1 base and 8 bases, in that order; junction bases with no gene match: 3. CDR3 loop: CASSQGDRDDSPLHF. CDR3 coding DNA: TGTGCCAGCAGCCAAGGGGACAGGGATGATTCACCCCTCCACTTT.

This clone occurred once. The chain couples TRBV15 to TRBJ1-1, with a weak D call TRBD1 (5 bases). This CDR3 has 14 amino acids. CDR1 and CDR2 (germline): LNHNV, YYDKDF (reference sequence). V was pared by 1 base and J by 7 bases, with 13 bases between. The CDR3 coding sequence is TGTGCCACCAGCAGAGTGGGGCGGCAGCTTGAAGCTTTCTTT. Residues: CATSRVGRQLEAFF. The entire variable domain, with the rest obtained from reference TRBV15 and TRBJ1-1, is as follows: DAMVIQNPRYQVTQFGKPVTLSCSQTLNHNVMYWYQQKSSQAPKLLFHYYDKDFNNEADTPDNFQSRRPNTSFCFLDIRSPGLGDTAMYLCATSRVGRQLEAFFGQGTRLTVV.

The chain is built from TRBV7-2 and TRBJ2-1; D ambiguous. The CDR3 extends over 13 amino acids. Germline values: CDR1 SGHTA, CDR2 FQGNSA. Between the trimmed V and J ends, which lost 1 base and 6 bases, there was a span of 7 bases. The DNA for the CDR3 is TGTGCCAGCAGCTTAGTGGCTGGCAATGAGCAGTTCTTC. This sequence encodes CASSLVAGNEQFF.

V gene TRBV28 combines with J gene TRBJ1-3; D is unclear. Between the trimmed V and J ends, which lost 6 bases and 0 bases, there was a span of 6 bases. The CDR3 has 13 amino acids. CDR1 is MDHEN, CDR2 SYDVKM, per germline. The CDR3 sequence: CASRHSSGNTIYF. CDR3 DNA sequence: TGTGCCAGCAGACACAGCTCTGGAAACACCATATATTTT.

V and J are TRBV5-4 and TRBJ2-7, with TRBD2 identical over 11 bases. CDR3 length equals 13 residues. After removal of 1 base from V and 11 bases from J, the junction contained 5 bases not matched to a gene. The germline V gene has CDR1 SGHNT and CDR2 YYREEE (reference sequence). CDR3 in amino acids: CASSLTSGREKYF. The CDR3 DNA reads as TGTGCCAGCAGCTTGACTAGCGGGAGAGAGAAGTACTTC.

The rearrangement joins TRBV12-3 or TRBV12-4 to TRBJ1-2; perhaps TRBD1 as D (5 bases). There are 11 residues in the CDR3. V lost 4 bases, J lost 8 bases, and 8 bases lay in between. The CDR3 region is CASSWRGGYTF. The CDR3 DNA follows: TGTGCCAGCAGTTGGAGGGGAGGCTACACCTTC.

The V gene is TRBV11-2, the J gene TRBJ2-1; TRBD1 might be the D (5 bases). In germline, CDR1 is SGHAT, CDR2 FQNNGV. V lost 1 base to trimming and J lost 0 bases, with 10 bases between them. The CDR3 has 16 amino acids. In DNA form, the CDR3 reads TGTGCCAGCAGCTTAGTGGGGCGGAGCTCCTACAATGAGCAGTTCTTC. Its protein is CASSLVGRSSYNEQFF.

The V call is TRBV19, the J call TRBJ1-5; tentative D call: TRBD1 (5 bases). Trimming took off 3 bases at V and 0 bases at J, with 9 bases between the two ends. Germline V CDR1 and CDR2: LNHDA, SQIVND (reference sequence). This CDR3 contains 15 residues. CDR3 loop: CASSIGGASNQPQHF. The CDR3 nucleotides read TGTGCCAGTAGTATCGGAGGGGCTAGCAATCAGCCCCAGCATTTT.

V gene TRBV5-1 combines with J gene TRBJ1-3, with D perhaps TRBD1 (5 bases). There are 16 residues in the CDR3. Germline V gene sequence: CDR1 SGHRS, CDR2 YFSETQ. Trimming took off 3 bases at V and 9 bases at J, with 22 bases between the two ends. For the CDR3, the DNA is TGCGCCAGCAGCTCATCACCCCGGGGGGGATATGGCACCATATATTTT. As protein: CASSSSPRGGYGTIYF.

The V and J genes are TRBV10-3 and TRBJ1-5, with no clear D. CDR1 and CDR2 from the germline V gene are ENHRY and SYGVKD. The CDR3 length is 13 residues. The ends were cut back, 10 bases at V and 8 bases at J, with 18 bases in the middle. The CDR3 region has the DNA TGTGCCAACGGGCGGGCGCTAACTGAGCCCCAGCATTTT. Residues: CANGRALTEPQHF.

The V call is TRBV5-4, the J call TRBJ2-5; perhaps TRBD1 as D (5 bases). V gave up 3 bases and J gave up 0 bases, with 9 bases separating them. The CDR3 runs to 14 residues. Per the germline V gene, CDR1 is SGHNT and CDR2 is YYREEE (reference sequence). The CDR3 spells CASSSDTDQETQYF. The CDR3 nucleotides are TGTGCCAGCAGCTCGGACACGGACCAAGAGACCCAGTACTTC.

The chain is built from TRBV7-3 and TRBJ2-1; 11 nucleotides align to TRBD2. Germline CDR1 SGHTA, CDR2 FQGTGA. This CDR3 comprises 17 residues. Trimming took 5 bases from V and 4 from J; bases not matched to a gene: 10. The CDR3 sequence: CASSPTSGSGFYNEQFF. For the CDR3, the DNA is TGTGCCAGCAGCCCTACTAGCGGGAGTGGGTTTTACAATGAGCAGTTCTTC.

The chain uses TRBV20-1 and TRBJ1-1; D uncertain. Per germline, CDR1 DFQATT and CDR2 SNEGSKA (reference sequence). With 3 bases removed from V and 2 bases from J, the gap between germline ends came to 16 bases. The CDR3 has 15 residues. Here the CDR3 DNA reads TGCAGTGCTAGTTTACAGCCGACCCGAAACACTGAAGCTTTCTTT. Amino acid sequence: CSASLQPTRNTEAFF.

This chain joins TRBV6-6 and TRBJ2-5; D is unclear. Trimming shortened V by 2 bases and J by 4 bases, and 8 bases separated the two germline ends. Germline CDR1 MNHNY, CDR2 SVGAGI (reference sequence). This CDR3 spans 13 amino acids. CDR3 nucleotides: TGTGCCAGCAGTTACGGTCAGCGAGAGACCCAGTACTTC. It encodes CASSYGQRETQYF.

This clone turned up a few times. The V call is TRBV7-6, the J call TRBJ1-3, with no clear D. This CDR3 region has 13 residues. Germline V lookup: CDR1 SGHVS, CDR2 FNYEAQ. V gave up 5 bases and J gave up 6 bases, with 11 bases separating them. DNA for the CDR3: TGTGCCAGCAGCACCCGGACTACAAACACCATATATTTT. Its translation: CASSTRTTNTIYF.

This clone is a singleton in its sample. The rearrangement joins TRBV2 to TRBJ1-3, with D perhaps matching TRBD1 (6 bases). This CDR3 contains 13 residues. Germline CDR1 reads SNHLY; CDR2 reads FYNNEI. Trimming shortened V by 3 bases and J by 6 bases, and 9 bases separated the two germline ends. CDR3 nucleotides: TGTGCCAGCAGTGACAGGGGCCCAAACACCATATATTTT. Translation gives CASSDRGPNTIYF. Supplemented by reference TRBV2 and TRBJ1-3, the full variable domain reads EPEVTQTPSHQVTQMGQEVILRCVPISNHLYFYWYRQILGQKVEFLVSFYNNEISEKSEIFDDQFSVERPDGSNFTLKIRSTKLEDSAMYFCASSDRGPNTIYFGEGSWLTVV.

V gene TRBV7-3 combines with J gene TRBJ2-1; the match to TRBD2 covers 8 bases. The CDR3 has 15 amino acids. V gave up 5 bases and J gave up 8 bases; unmatched junction bases: 11. Germline assignment: CDR1 SGHTA and CDR2 FQGTGA. The CDR3 coding sequence is TGTGCCAGCAGCCGGGTGGCGGGAGGATGGTATGAGCAGTTCTTC. Its protein product is CASSRVAGGWYEQFF.

The chain joins TRBV2 to TRBJ1-1; D gene uncertain. Germline loops: CDR1 SNHLY, CDR2 FYNNEI. Trimming pared 8 bases from V and 8 bases from J, leaving 12 bases between. This CDR3 has 11 residues. The CDR3, as DNA: TGTGCCAGCGCCCGGGAAGGCGAAGCTTTCTTT. Amino acids: CASAREGEAFF.